Listed here is a single T cell receptor (beta chain). Its antigen is still unknown. This sample is part of a study of PD-1 blockade in classical Hodgkin lymphoma. Study-wide background: The patients were dosed with nivolumab 3 mg/kg, infused intravenously every 2 weeks. Study-level points and caveats: Similar baseline diversity was found in complete responders and newly diagnosed patients.

The CDR3 loop spans 14 amino acids. Germline CDR1 is SSHAT and CDR2 is FNYEAQ (reference sequence). Relapse after autologous stem cell transplantation occurred in every patient, and brentuximab vedotin exposure varied. The assay was immunoSEQ multiplex PCR, and TCRdb's table has in-frame clones only and misses some. The repertoire has tens of thousands of clones, roughly 83% of them found once; the top ten carry around 23%. Sequencing was performed on peripheral blood mononuclear cells (PBMCs), taken before the second cycle of nivolumab. V usage is TRBV7-7 and J usage is TRBJ2-2; tentative D call: TRBD2 (5 bases). The sequence derives from a human donor with classical Hodgkin lymphoma. Written as DNA, the CDR3 is TGTGCTAGCGCAGGACTTCCCAACACCGGGGAGCTGTTTTTT. The encoded protein is CASAGLPNTGELFF.